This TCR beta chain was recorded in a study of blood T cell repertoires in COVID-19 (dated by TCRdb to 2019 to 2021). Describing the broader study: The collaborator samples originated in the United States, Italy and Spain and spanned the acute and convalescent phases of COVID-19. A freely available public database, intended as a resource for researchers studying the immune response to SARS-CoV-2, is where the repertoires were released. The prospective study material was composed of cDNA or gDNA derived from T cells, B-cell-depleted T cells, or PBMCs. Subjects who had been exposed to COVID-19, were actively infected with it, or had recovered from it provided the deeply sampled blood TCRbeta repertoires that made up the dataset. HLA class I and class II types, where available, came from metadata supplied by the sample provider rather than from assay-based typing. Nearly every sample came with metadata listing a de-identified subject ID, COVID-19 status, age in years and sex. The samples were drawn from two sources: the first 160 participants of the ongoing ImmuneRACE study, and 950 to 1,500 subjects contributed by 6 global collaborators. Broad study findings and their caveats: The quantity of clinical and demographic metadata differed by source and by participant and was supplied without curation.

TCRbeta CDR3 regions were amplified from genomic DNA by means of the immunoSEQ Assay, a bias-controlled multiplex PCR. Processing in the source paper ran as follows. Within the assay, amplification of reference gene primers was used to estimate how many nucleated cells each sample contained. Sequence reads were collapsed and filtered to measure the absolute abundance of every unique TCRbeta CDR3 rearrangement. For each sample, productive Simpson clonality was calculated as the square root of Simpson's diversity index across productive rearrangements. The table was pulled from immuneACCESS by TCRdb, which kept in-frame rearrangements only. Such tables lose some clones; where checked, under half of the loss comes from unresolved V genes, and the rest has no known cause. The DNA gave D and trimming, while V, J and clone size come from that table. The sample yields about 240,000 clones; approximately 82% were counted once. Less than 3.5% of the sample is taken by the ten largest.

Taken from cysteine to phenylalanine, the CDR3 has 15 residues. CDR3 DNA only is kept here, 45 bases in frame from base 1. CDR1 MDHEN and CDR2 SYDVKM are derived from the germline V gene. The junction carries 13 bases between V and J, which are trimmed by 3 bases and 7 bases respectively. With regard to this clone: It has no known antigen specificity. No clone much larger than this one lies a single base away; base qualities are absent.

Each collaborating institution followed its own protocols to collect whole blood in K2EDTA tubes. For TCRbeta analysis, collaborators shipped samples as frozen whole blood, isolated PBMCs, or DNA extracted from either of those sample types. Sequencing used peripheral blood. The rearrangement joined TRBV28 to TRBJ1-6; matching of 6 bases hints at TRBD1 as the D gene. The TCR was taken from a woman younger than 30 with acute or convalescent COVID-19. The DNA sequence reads TGTGCCAGCAGTTTGGGTCCAGGGGCAAATTCACCCCTCCACTTT. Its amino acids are CASSLGPGANSPLHF.